This passage covers 22 T cell receptor beta chains from one sample sequenced in a study of blood T cell repertoires in COVID-19. Assay used: immunoSEQ multiplex PCR; TCRdb lists only in-frame clones, some missing. This table holds roughly 120,000 clones, around nine tenths found once. Input material: peripheral blood. The receptors originated from a human donor with active COVID-19. The donor label of this sample is uncertain.

This clone came up once. The chain links TRBV19 to TRBJ1-5; D gene uncertain. V lost 4 bases and J lost 2, with 6 bases in between. The CDR3 runs to 13 residues. Germline-derived CDR1 and CDR2 are LNHDA and SQIVND (reference sequence). The CDR3 region is CASSNPGNQPQHF. The DNA for the CDR3 is TGTGCCAGTAGTAATCCGGGCAATCAGCCCCAGCATTTT.

The chain links TRBV28 to TRBJ1-5; 9 positions agree with TRBD1. V was pared by 4 bases and J by 4 bases, with 2 bases of the junction left unmatched. Germline-derived CDR1 and CDR2 are MDHEN and SYDVKM. The CDR3 has 14 residues. The DNA for the CDR3 is TGTGCCAGCAGTTCGGGACAGGGTAATCAGCCCCAGCATTTT. It codes for CASSSGQGNQPQHF.

The chain has TRBV27 and TRBJ2-3, with no clear D. Germline CDR1 reads MNHEY; CDR2 reads SMNVEV (reference sequence). Trimming removed 10 bases at V and 4 bases at J, with 12 bases between. CDR3 length: 12 residues. CDR3 coding DNA: TGTGCCACCCTATTCGGGTCAGATACGCAGTATTTT. Amino acid sequence: CATLFGSDTQYF.

In this sample, this clone turned up once. The chain uses TRBV6-2 or TRBV6-3 and TRBJ1-5, with a possible D match to TRBD1 (5 bases). There are 15 residues in the CDR3. Germline CDR1 MNHEY, CDR2 SVGEGT. The V gene lost 2 bases and the J gene lost 2 bases, with 10 bases spanning the gap. This chain's CDR3 is CASSYRQGGNQPQHF. The CDR3 bases are TGTGCCAGCAGTTACAGGCAGGGCGGCAATCAGCCCCAGCATTTT.

The V call is TRBV6-5, the J call TRBJ2-1; TRBD1 is a possible D gene (6 bases). CDR1 and CDR2 (germline): MNHEY, SVGAGI. The CDR3 runs to 13 residues. V was shortened by 6 bases and J by 5 bases, with 11 bases between the two germline ends. The CDR3 region has the DNA TGTGCCAGCAGGGACAGTGGAAACAATGAGCAGTTCTTC. Protein: CASRDSGNNEQFF.

V is TRBV19 and J is TRBJ2-5, with D maybe TRBD1 (5 bases). There are 17 residues in the CDR3. Germline V gene lookup returns CDR1 LNHDA and CDR2 SQIVND (reference sequence). V was shortened by 5 bases and J by 3 bases, with 22 bases between the two germline ends. CDR3 in amino acids: CASSQWGLEHPEETQYF. CDR3 nucleotide sequence: TGTGCCAGTAGTCAGTGGGGCCTCGAACATCCTGAAGAGACCCAGTACTTC. The full variable domain, completed using reference TRBV19 and TRBJ2-5, is DGGITQSPKYLFRKEGQNVTLSCEQNLNHDAMYWYRQDPGQGLRLIYYSQIVNDFQKGDIAEGYSVSREKKESFPLTVTSAQKNPTAFYLCASSQWGLEHPEETQYFGPGTRLLVL.

V usage is TRBV24-1 and J usage is TRBJ2-3, with 11 bases identical to TRBD2. With V trimmed by 4 bases and J by 5 bases, 7 bases remained unmatched. This CDR3 is built from 16 residues. Germline V gene sequence: CDR1 KGHDR, CDR2 SFDVKD. The CDR3 nucleotides read TGTGCCACCAGTGACACCCTAGCGGGGGGTGTAGATACGCAGTATTTT. Encoded protein: CATSDTLAGGVDTQYF.

The CDR3 is CASKTGHNSPLHF. In DNA form, the CDR3 reads TGTGCCAGCAAAACAGGTCATAATTCACCCCTCCACTTT. The chain couples TRBV28 to TRBJ1-6; D is perhaps TRBD1 (5 bases). CDR1 and CDR2 (germline): MDHEN, SYDVKM. This CDR3 region has 13 residues. V shed 7 bases and J shed 5 bases, with 9 bases lying between them.

The table lists this clone with a count of one. CDR3 in amino acids: CASSIWSSGGETQYF. The DNA of the CDR3 is TGTGCCAGTAGTATTTGGTCTAGCGGGGGAGAGACCCAGTACTTC. The chain is built from TRBV19 and TRBJ2-5, with 10 bases lining up with TRBD2. This CDR3 spans 15 amino acids. V shed 3 bases and J 4 bases; nucleotides not matched to a gene: 5. Germline V gene data show CDR1 as LNHDA and CDR2 as SQIVND (reference sequence).

The chain recombines TRBV19 with TRBJ2-7; a possible D gene is TRBD2 (6 bases). From germline, CDR1 is LNHDA and CDR2 SQIVND (reference sequence). With 5 bases removed from V and 6 bases from J, the gap between germline ends came to 17 bases. CDR3 size: 14 residues. CDR3 region: CASSPWGESPEQYF. The DNA for the CDR3 is TGTGCCAGTAGTCCATGGGGGGAGAGCCCCGAGCAGTACTTC.

This chain joins TRBV6-2 or TRBV6-3 and TRBJ1-2; D is perhaps TRBD1 (5 bases). With 5 bases removed from V and 4 bases from J, the gap between germline ends came to 8 bases. The CDR3 length is 12 residues. Per the germline V gene, CDR1 is MNHEY and CDR2 is SVGEGT. The CDR3: CASSRQGYGYTF. CDR3 DNA sequence: TGTGCCAGCAGTCGGCAGGGCTATGGCTACACCTTC.

The rearrangement links TRBV6-6 to TRBJ1-1, with TRBD1 matching 8 bases. This CDR3 is 15 amino acids long. The V segment lost 7 bases and the J segment 1 base; nucleotides outside the gene matches: 8. Per the germline V gene, CDR1 is MNHNY and CDR2 is SVGAGI (reference sequence). The CDR3 nucleotides read TGTGCCAGCACCTCCCTGGGGACAGGGAACACTGAAGCTTTCTTT. It encodes CASTSLGTGNTEAFF.

This clone was counted once. The chain employs TRBV15 and TRBJ2-7, with a weak D call TRBD1 (6 bases). Per the germline V gene, CDR1 is LNHNV and CDR2 is YYDKDF (reference sequence). V was pared by 4 bases and J by 3 bases, with 13 bases between. The CDR3 is 14 residues long. The CDR3 spells CATSTRQVNYEQYF. CDR3 nucleotide sequence: TGTGCCACCAGCACCCGACAGGTAAACTACGAGCAGTACTTC.

The chain has TRBV19 and TRBJ2-7, with TRBD1 identical over 9 bases. V was pared by 6 bases and J by 5 bases, with 11 bases of the junction left unmatched. CDR1 and CDR2 (germline): LNHDA, SQIVND (reference sequence). There are 15 residues in the CDR3. The CDR3 loop is CASRSTGQGGNEQYF. The CDR3 DNA is TGTGCCAGTAGGAGTACGGGACAGGGTGGAAACGAGCAGTACTTC.

This chain connects TRBV6-5 to TRBJ1-6; 7 nucleotides match TRBD1. CDR3 length: 15 residues. CDR1 is MNHEY, CDR2 SVGAGI, per germline. V lost 0 bases, J lost 8 bases, and 4 bases stayed unmatched. The DNA for the CDR3 is TGTGCCAGCAGTTACTCGAACAGGGGCGATTCACCCCTCCACTTT. Translated, it gives CASSYSNRGDSPLHF.

CDR3: CASSVGTGAGGYGYTF. CDR3 nucleotide sequence: TGTGCCAGCAGTGTGGGGACAGGGGCAGGCGGATATGGCTACACCTTC. The chain couples TRBV6-1 to TRBJ1-2, with 10 nucleotides matching TRBD1. There are 16 residues in the CDR3. V dropped 4 bases and J dropped 5; count of bases not matched to a gene: 10. CDR1 and CDR2 from the germline V gene are MNHNS and SASEGT.

CDR3 residues: CAWGTVNEQFF. Here the CDR3 DNA reads TGTGCCTGGGGGACAGTCAATGAGCAGTTCTTC. The V gene is TRBV30, the J gene TRBJ2-1; 7 bases line up with TRBD1. Per the germline V gene, CDR1 is GTSNPN and CDR2 is SVGIG (reference sequence). The CDR3 covers 11 residues. The V gene end was trimmed by 5 bases and the J gene end by 6 bases; junction bases not matched to a gene: 1.

This clone was counted a few times. The gene calls are TRBV5-6 and TRBJ2-3; no clear D gene. CDR1 and CDR2 from the germline V gene are SGHDT and YYEEEE. With 4 bases removed from V and 4 bases from J, the gap between germline ends came to 13 bases. The CDR3 covers 14 residues. The CDR3 loop is CASSIGSPPDTQYF. CDR3 nucleotide sequence: TGTGCCAGCAGCATCGGTTCCCCCCCAGATACGCAGTATTTT.

This sequence joins TRBV5-4 and TRBJ1-2; TRBD1 might be the D (6 bases). CDR3 length: 14 residues. CDR1 and CDR2 from the germline V gene are SGHNT and YYREEE (reference sequence). V lost 3 bases to trimming and J lost 4 bases, with 13 bases between them. The chain's CDR3 is CASSSKQGFYGYTF. CDR3 nucleotides: TGTGCCAGCAGCTCTAAACAGGGTTTCTATGGCTACACCTTC.

This chain links TRBV10-3 with TRBJ1-5; 8 nucleotides align to TRBD1. Trimming removed 0 bases from V and 7 bases from J; junction bases left unmatched: 2. Looked up from germline, CDR1 is ENHRY and CDR2 is SYGVKD. The CDR3 has 14 amino acids. CDR3 bases: TGTGCCATCAGTGAGTCGACAGGGGAACAGCCCCAGCATTTT. Its protein is CAISESTGEQPQHF.

CDR3 DNA: TGCGCCAGCAGCCATTTGAGGGGGCAAAACTATGGCTACACCTTC. Its translation: CASSHLRGQNYGYTF. The V gene is TRBV4-3, the J gene TRBJ1-2; 7 positions agree with TRBD1. CDR3 size: 15 residues. The V segment lost 3 bases and the J segment 2 bases; nucleotides outside the gene matches: 6. Germline CDR1 reads LGHNA; CDR2 reads YSLEER.

The genes are TRBV4-2 and TRBJ1-5; a weak D match, TRBD1 (6 bases). The CDR3 spans 16 residues. Germline CDR1 and CDR2: LGHNA and YNFKEQ. The V and J ends lost 4 bases and 4 bases respectively, with 17 bases between them. In nucleotides, the CDR3 is TGTGCCAGCAGCCCCGGACAGCCGATCCAAAATCAGCCCCAGCATTTT. Translated, it gives CASSPGQPIQNQPQHF.